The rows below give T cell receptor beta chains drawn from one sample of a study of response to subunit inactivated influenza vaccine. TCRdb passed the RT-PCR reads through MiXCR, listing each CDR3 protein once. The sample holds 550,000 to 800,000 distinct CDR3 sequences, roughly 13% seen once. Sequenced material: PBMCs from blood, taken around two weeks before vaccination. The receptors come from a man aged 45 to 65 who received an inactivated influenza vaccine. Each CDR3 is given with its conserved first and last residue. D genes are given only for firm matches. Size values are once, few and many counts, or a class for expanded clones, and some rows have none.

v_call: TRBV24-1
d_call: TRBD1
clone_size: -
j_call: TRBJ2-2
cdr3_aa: CATRQGTNTGELFF
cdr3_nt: TGTGCCACCAGACAGGGGACCAACACCGGGGAGCTGTTTTTT

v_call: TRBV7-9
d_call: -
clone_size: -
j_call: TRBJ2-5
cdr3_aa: CASSLGVGTREAQYF
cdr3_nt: TGTGCCAGCAGCTTAGGAGTTGGGACACGGGAAGCCCAGTACTTC

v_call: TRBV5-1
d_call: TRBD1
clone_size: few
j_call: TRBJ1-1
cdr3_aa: CASSAGDRRNTEAFF
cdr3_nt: TGCGCCAGCAGCGCCGGGGACAGACGGAACACTGAAGCTTTCTTT

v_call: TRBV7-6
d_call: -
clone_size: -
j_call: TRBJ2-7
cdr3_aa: CASSLDWGSGEQYF
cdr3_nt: TGTGCCAGCAGCTTAGATTGGGGGAGTGGGGAGCAGTACTTC

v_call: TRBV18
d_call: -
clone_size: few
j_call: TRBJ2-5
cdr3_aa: CASSPPTGETQYF
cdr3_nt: TGTGCCAGCTCACCACCGACGGGAGAGACCCAGTACTTC

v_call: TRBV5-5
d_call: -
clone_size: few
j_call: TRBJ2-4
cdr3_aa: CASSVQGIAKNIQYF
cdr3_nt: TGTGCCAGCAGCGTACAGGGAATAGCCAAAAACATTCAGTACTTC

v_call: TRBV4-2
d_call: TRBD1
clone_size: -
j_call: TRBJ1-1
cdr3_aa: CASSQAQGQGNTEAFF
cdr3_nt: TGTGCCAGCAGCCAGGCCCAAGGACAGGGAAACACTGAAGCTTTCTTT

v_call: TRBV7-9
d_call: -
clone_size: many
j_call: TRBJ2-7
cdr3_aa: CASSLRGVGGREQYF
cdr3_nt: TGTGCCAGCAGCTTACGGGGAGTTGGAGGCCGCGAGCAGTACTTC

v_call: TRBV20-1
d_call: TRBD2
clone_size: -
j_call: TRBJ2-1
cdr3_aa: CSALSGGNQQFF
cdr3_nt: TGCAGTGCTTTGTCGGGGGGAAACCAGCAGTTCTTC

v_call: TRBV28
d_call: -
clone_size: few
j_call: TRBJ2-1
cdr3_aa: CASSPYQGSGYNEQFF
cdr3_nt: TGTGCCAGCAGCCCTTACCAGGGGAGTGGGTACAATGAGCAGTTCTTC

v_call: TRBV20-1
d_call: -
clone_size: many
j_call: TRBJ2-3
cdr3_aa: CSARRITDTQYF
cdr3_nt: TGCAGTGCCCGGCGCATCACAGATACGCAGTATTTT

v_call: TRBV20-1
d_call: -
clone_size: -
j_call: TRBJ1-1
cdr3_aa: CSAREYQGFTEAFF
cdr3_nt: TGCAGTGCTAGAGAGTACCAGGGATTCACTGAAGCTTTCTTT

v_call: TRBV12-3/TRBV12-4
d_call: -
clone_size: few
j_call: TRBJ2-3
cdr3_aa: CASSLLVTTDTQYF
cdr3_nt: TGTGCCAGCAGTTTACTAGTTACCACAGATACGCAGTATTTT

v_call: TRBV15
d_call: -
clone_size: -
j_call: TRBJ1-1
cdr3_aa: CATSPNRVIEAFF
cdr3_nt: TGTGCCACCAGCCCCAACAGAGTGATTGAAGCTTTCTTT

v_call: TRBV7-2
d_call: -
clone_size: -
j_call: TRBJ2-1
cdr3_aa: CASSLDQAYSYNEQFF
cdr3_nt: TGTGCCAGCAGCTTAGACCAGGCTTACTCCTACAATGAGCAGTTCTTC

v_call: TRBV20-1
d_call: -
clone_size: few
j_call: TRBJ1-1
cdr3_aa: CSAAPGHLNTEAFF
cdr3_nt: TGCAGTGCTGCACCGGGACATTTGAACACTGAAGCTTTCTTT

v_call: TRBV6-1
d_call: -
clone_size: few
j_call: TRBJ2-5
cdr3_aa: CASNPIQGVGETQYF
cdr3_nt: TGTGCCAGCAACCCCATCCAAGGGGTCGGGGAGACCCAGTACTTC

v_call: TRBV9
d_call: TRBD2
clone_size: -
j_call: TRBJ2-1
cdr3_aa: CASSLHDGTRYEQFF
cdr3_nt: TGTGCCAGCAGCCTCCACGACGGGACTAGATATGAGCAGTTCTTC

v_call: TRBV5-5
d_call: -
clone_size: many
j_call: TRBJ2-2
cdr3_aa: CASSLDWNTGELFF
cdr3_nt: TGTGCCAGCAGCTTAGACTGGAACACCGGGGAGCTGTTTTTT

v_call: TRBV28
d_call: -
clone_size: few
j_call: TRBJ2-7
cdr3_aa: CASRGGGGLAVEEQYF
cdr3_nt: TGTGCCAGCCGCGGCGGTGGTGGGCTGGCGGTGGAGGAGCAGTACTTC

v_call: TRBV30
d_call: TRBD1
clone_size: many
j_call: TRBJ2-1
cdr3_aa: CAYRTGNYNEQFF
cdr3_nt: TGTGCCTATAGGACAGGGAACTACAATGAGCAGTTCTTC

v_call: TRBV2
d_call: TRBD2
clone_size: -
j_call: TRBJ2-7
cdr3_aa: CASSEMASGEQYF
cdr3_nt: TGTGCCAGCAGTGAAATGGCTAGCGGCGAGCAGTACTTC

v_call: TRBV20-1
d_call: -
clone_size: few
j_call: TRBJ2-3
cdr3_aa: CSARVRAGTTDTQYF
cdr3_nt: TGCAGTGCTAGAGTCAGGGCGGGGACCACAGATACGCAGTATTTT

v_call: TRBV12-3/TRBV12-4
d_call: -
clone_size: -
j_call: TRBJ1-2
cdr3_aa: CASSPSQTLRDGYTF
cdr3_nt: TGTGCCAGCAGCCCTTCCCAGACTTTAAGGGATGGCTACACCTTC

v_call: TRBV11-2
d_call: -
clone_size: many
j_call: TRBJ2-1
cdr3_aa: CASSSIRRGAYNEQFF
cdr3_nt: TGTGCCAGCAGCTCGATTCGTCGGGGGGCTTACAATGAGCAGTTCTTC

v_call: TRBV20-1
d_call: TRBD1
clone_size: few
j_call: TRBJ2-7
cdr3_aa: CSASRPRTGQYF
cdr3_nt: TGCAGTGCTAGCCGGCCCCGGACAGGGCAGTACTTC

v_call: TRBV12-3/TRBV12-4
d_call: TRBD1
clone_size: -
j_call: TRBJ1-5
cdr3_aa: CASSSTGHQPQHF
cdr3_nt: TGTGCCAGCAGCTCGACAGGGCATCAGCCCCAGCATTTT

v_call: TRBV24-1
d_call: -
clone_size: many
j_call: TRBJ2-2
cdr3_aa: CATSDARDRITGELFF
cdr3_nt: TGTGCCACCAGTGATGCCCGGGACCGCATAACCGGGGAGCTGTTTTTT

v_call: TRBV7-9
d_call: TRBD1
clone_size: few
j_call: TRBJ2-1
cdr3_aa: CASTLSTGGSEQFF
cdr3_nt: TGTGCCAGCACCTTGTCAACAGGGGGAAGTGAGCAGTTCTTC

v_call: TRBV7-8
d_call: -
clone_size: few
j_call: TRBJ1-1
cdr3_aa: CASSFRTVETEAFF
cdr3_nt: TGTGCCAGCAGCTTCCGGACAGTGGAGACTGAAGCTTTCTTT

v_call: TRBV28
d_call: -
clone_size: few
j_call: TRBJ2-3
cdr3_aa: CASGPRGSTDTQYF
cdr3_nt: TGTGCCAGCGGCCCTAGGGGAAGCACAGATACGCAGTATTTT

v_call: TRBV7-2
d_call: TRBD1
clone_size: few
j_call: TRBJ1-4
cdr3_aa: CASSPSGLLSGGKLFF
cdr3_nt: TGTGCCAGCAGCCCGAGCGGCCTCCTTTCAGGGGGAAAACTGTTTTTT